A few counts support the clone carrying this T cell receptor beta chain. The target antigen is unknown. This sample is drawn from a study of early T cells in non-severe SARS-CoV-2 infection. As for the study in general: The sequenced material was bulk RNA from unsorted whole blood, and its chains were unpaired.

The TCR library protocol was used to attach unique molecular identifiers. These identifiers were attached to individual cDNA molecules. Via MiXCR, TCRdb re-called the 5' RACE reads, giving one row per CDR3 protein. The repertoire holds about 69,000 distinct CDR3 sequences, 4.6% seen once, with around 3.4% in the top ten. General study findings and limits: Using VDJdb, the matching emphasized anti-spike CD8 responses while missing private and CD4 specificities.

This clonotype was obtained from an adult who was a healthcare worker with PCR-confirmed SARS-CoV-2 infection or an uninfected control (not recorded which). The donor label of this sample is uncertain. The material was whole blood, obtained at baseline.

The CDR3 region is CATSVGGPNYGYTF. The CDR3 DNA follows: TGTGCCACCAGTGTGGGCGGACCTAACTATGGCTACACCTTC. The chain joins TRBV24-1 to TRBJ1-2; D is uncertain. The V end was cut by 5 bases, the J end by 0 bases, with 9 bases between. Germline-derived CDR1 and CDR2 are KGHDR and SFDVKD. CDR3 size: 14 residues.